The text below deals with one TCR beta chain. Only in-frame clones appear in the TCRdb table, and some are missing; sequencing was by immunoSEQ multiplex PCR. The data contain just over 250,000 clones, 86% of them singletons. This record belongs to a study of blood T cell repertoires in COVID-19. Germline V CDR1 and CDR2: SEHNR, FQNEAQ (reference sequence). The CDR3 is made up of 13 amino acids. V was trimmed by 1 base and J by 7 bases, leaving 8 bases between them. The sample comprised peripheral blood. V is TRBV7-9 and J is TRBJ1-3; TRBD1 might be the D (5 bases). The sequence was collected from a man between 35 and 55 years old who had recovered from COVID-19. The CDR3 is CASSLVGVNTIYF. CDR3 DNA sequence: TGTGCCAGCAGCTTAGTAGGGGTGAACACCATATATTTT. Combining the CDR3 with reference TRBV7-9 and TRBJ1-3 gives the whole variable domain DTGVSQNPRHKITKRGQNVTFRCDPISEHNRLYWYRQTLGQGPEFLTYFQNEAQLEKSRLLSDRFSAERPKGSFSTLEIQRTEQGDSAMYLCASSLVGVNTIYFGEGSWLTVV.